Listed below are T cell receptor beta chains from one sample, sequenced in a study of cytotoxic CD8 clonotypes in ibrutinib-treated CLL. Profiled with immunoSEQ multiplex PCR; TCRdb holds only in-frame clones, not every one. The sample comprises 200,000 to 250,000 clones, 79% of which are singletons, and about an eighth rests with the top ten. The material sequenced was PBMCs, taken after 12 months of ibrutinib treatment. These receptor sequences come from a human donor with chronic lymphocytic leukemia. The CDR3 runs from the conserved cysteine through the conserved F or W. D genes are given only for firm matches. Expanded clones get a size class; other rows say once, few or many, or leave the size out.

>.|TRBJ2-7|TRBV5-1|.
TGCGCCAGCAGCCAGGGATTACTCTCCTACGAGCAGTACTTC
CASSQGLLSYEQYF
>.|TRBJ1-2|TRBV6-5|.
TGTGCCAGCAGCCCAGGTTGGAGGGGAACGGATGGCTACACCTTC
CASSPGWRGTDGYTF
>.|TRBJ2-5|TRBV30|.
TGTGCCTGGGGTCGGGTTTTGGAGACCCAGTACTTC
CAWGRVLETQYF
>.|TRBJ1-6|TRBV6-4|few
TGTGCCAGCAGTGACTCCCCCTATAATTCACCCCTCCACTTT
CASSDSPYNSPLHF
>.|TRBJ2-1|TRBV5-8|.
TGTGCCAGCAGCCCTGACGGAAACTCCTACAATGAGCAGTTCTTC
CASSPDGNSYNEQFF
>TRBD1|TRBJ1-4|TRBV4-1|.
TGCGCCAGCAGCCCCTCAGGGGGACAGAGTAATGAAAAACTGTTTTTT
CASSPSGGQSNEKLFF
>TRBD2|TRBJ2-5|TRBV5-1|.
TGCGCCAGCCGTCCGGCCGGGACTAGCGGAGAGACCCAGTACTTC
CASRPAGTSGETQYF
>TRBD1|TRBJ2-7|TRBV11-2|.
TGTGCCAGCACCGAACCGGGACAGGGGGCCTTCGAGCAGTACTTC
CASTEPGQGAFEQYF
>.|TRBJ2-2|TRBV27|.
TGTGCCAGCAGTTTATATCGGCCTGCGTTAGGCGGGGAGCTGTTTTTT
CASSLYRPALGGELFF
>.|TRBJ1-4|TRBV5-4|.
TGTGCCGGTACAGGGTGGGAATATGAAAAACTGTTTTTT
CAGTGWEYEKLFF
>TRBD1|TRBJ1-1|TRBV5-8|.
TGTGCCAGCCCCTGGCAGGGGGCTCGGAGAAATACTGAAGCTTTCTTT
CASPWQGARRNTEAFF
>TRBD2|TRBJ2-3|TRBV5-1|.
TGCGCCAGCAGCCGGACTAGTTCGGATACGCAGTATTTT
CASSRTSSDTQYF
>TRBD2|TRBJ2-7|TRBV25-1|.
TGTGCCAGCCGTCTTAGCGGGAGGGCCCACGAGCAGTACTTC
CASRLSGRAHEQYF
>.|TRBJ1-6|TRBV28|.
TGTGCCAGCAGTTACCAGCATAATTCACCCCTCCACTTT
CASSYQHNSPLHF
>TRBD1|TRBJ1-5|TRBV6-1|.
TGTGCCAGCAGACTTGACAGGGAGCAGCCCCAGCATTTT
CASRLDREQPQHF
>.|TRBJ1-6|TRBV10-3|few
TGTGCCATCAGTGAAACCCCAGGGGCTCTCCACTTT
CAISETPGALHF
>.|TRBJ1-3|TRBV7-9|.
TGTGCCAGCAGCTTCACCCGCAGGGTCTCTGGAAACACCATATATTTT
CASSFTRRVSGNTIYF
>TRBD1|TRBJ2-7|TRBV6-1|.
TGTGCCAGCAGTGAGGGACAGGGTGCCGCCTACGAGCAGTACTTC
CASSEGQGAAYEQYF
>.|TRBJ2-7|TRBV7-2|.
TGTGCCAGCAGCTTATATGGGTTAGGAGTCGCTACCTACGAGCAGTACTTC
CASSLYGLGVATYEQYF
>TRBD1|TRBJ2-7|TRBV5-1|.
TGCGCCAGCAGCTCAGGGGGTGAAGGCTACGAGCAGTACTTC
CASSSGGEGYEQYF
>.|TRBJ2-3|TRBV7-2|.
TGTGCCAGCAGCCAGCTCGGGGTGCCGTCCACAGATACGCAGTATTTT
CASSQLGVPSTDTQYF
>.|TRBJ2-6|TRBV9|few
TGTGCCAGCACCCTTGGCTCTGGGGCCAACGTCCTGACTTTC
CASTLGSGANVLTF
>.|TRBJ1-1|TRBV28|few
TGTGCCAGCAGTTCCATCATGAACACTGAAGCTTTCTTT
CASSSIMNTEAFF
>.|TRBJ2-7|TRBV4-2|.
TGTGCCAGCAGCCATGTCGGGCAAATGGGGGATTACGAGCAGTACTTC
CASSHVGQMGDYEQYF